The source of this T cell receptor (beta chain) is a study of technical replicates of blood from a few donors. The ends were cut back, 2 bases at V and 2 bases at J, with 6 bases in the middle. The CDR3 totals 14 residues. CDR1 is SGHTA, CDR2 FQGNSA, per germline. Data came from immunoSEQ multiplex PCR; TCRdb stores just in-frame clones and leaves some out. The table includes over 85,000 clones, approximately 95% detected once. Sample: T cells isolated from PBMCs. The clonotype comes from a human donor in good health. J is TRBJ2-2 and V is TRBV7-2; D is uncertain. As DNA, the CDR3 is TGTGCCAGCAGCTTACGACACAACACCGGGGAGCTGTTTTTT. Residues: CASSLRHNTGELFF.